Reported below is one T cell receptor (beta chain). As originally analysed: Counts of nucleated cells, estimated from reference gene primer amplification, were obtained. Generated by immunoSEQ multiplex PCR, the TCRdb table keeps only in-frame clones and is missing some. V, J and clone size reflect that table, while D and trimming were determined from the DNA. The sample lists over 60,000 clones, 65% to 90% occurring once. Germline loops: CDR1 SNHLY, CDR2 FYNNEI. Unmatched junction bases numbered 1, after V lost 4 bases and J lost 0 bases. The length of the CDR3 is 14 residues. The sample originates from a study of blood T cell repertoires in COVID-19. About the research overall: Both acute and convalescent COVID-19 samples were obtained from the United States, Italy and Spain. The analysed material was cDNA or gDNA that came from T cells, B-cell-depleted T cells, or PBMCs.

Recruited during active infection, patients (from Seattle) were subsequently followed longitudinally. The chain employs TRBV2 and TRBJ1-2; 8 nucleotides align to TRBD1. Sequencing was done on a sample of peripheral blood. This receptor was taken from a man aged 45-65 years with COVID-19, enrolled during active disease. The CDR3 here is CASSVQGANYGYTF. CDR3 in DNA: TGTGCCAGCAGTGTACAGGGGGCTAACTATGGCTACACCTTC.